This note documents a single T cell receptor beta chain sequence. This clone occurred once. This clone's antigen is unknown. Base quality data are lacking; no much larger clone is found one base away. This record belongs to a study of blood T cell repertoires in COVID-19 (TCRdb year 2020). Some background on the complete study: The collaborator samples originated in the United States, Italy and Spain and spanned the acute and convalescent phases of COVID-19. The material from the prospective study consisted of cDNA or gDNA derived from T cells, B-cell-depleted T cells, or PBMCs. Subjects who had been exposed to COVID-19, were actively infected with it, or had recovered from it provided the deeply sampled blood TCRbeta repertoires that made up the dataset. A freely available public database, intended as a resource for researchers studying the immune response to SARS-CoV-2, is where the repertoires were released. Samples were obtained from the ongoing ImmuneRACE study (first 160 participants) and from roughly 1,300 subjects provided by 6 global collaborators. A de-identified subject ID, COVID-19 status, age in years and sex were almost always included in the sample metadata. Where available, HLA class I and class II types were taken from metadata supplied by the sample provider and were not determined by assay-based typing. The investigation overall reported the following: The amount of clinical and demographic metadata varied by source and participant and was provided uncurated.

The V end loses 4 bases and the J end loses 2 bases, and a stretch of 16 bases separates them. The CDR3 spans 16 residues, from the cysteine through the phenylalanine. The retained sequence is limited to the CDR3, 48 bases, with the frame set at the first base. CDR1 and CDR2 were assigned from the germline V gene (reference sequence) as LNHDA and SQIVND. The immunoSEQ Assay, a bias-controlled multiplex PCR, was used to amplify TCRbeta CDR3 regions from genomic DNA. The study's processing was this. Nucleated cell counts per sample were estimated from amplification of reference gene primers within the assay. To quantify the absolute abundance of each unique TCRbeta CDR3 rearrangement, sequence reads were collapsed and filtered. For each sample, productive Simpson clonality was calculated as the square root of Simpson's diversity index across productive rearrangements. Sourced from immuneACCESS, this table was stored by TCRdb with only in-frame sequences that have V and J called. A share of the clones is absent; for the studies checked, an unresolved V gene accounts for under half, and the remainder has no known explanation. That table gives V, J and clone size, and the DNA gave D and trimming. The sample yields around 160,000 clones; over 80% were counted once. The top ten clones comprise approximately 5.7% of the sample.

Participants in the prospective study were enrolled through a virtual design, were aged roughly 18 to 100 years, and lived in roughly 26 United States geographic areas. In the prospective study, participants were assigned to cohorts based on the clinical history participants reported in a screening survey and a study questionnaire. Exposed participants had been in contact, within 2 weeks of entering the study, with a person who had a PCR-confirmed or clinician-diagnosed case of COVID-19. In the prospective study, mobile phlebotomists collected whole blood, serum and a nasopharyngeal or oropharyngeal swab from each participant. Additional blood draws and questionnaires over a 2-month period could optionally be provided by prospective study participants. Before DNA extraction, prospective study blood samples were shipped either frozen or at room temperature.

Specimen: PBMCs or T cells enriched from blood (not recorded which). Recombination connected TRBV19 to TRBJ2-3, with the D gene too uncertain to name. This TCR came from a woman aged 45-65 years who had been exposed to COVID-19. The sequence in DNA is TGTGCCAGTAGTACCCAGATAAACCCCGCCACAGATACGCAGTATTTT. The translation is CASSTQINPATDTQYF.